This T cell receptor beta chain was recovered during a study of blood T cell repertoires in COVID-19. Germline V gene data show CDR1 as SGHRS and CDR2 as YFSETQ. V gave up 4 bases and J gave up 4 bases; unmatched junction bases: 4. This CDR3 is built from 14 residues. This table comes from immunoSEQ multiplex PCR, and its TCRdb copy is limited to in-frame clones, with some not included. The sample lists 74,000 or so clones, around 90% occurring once. This receptor was taken from a human donor in a cohort sampled during active COVID-19. V gene TRBV5-1 combines with J gene TRBJ1-4; 7 bases agree with TRBD1. Sequencing was carried out using peripheral blood. The CDR3 protein is CASSAGQINEKLFF. CDR3 DNA sequence: TGCGCCAGCAGCGCGGGACAGATTAATGAAAAACTGTTTTTT. Drawing the rest from reference TRBV5-1 and TRBJ1-4, the complete variable domain is KAGVTQTPRYLIKTRGQQVTLSCSPISGHRSVSWYQQTPGQGLQFLFEYFSETQRNKGNFPGRFSGRQFSNSRSEMNVSTLELGDSALYLCASSAGQINEKLFFGSGTQLSVL.